The 19 T cell receptor beta chains presented below share a single source sample, sequenced in a study of blood T cell repertoires in COVID-19. Generated by immunoSEQ multiplex PCR, the TCRdb table keeps only in-frame clones and is missing some. The sample includes over 250,000 clones, roughly 90% seen only once; the top ten take 2.6%. Sequenced: PBMCs or T cells enriched from blood (not recorded which). The receptors were sampled from a man aged 60 to 69 who had recovered from COVID-19.

The rearrangement uses TRBV9 and TRBJ2-1; 7 bases are shared with TRBD2. The CDR3 totals 16 residues. Germline V gene sequence: CDR1 SGDLS, CDR2 YYNGEE. V dropped 0 bases and J dropped 9; count of bases not matched to a gene: 12. CDR3 DNA: TGTGCCAGCAGCGTAGTTGCCGCGGGAGTATTTGGTGAGCAGTTCTTC. It codes for CASSVVAAGVFGEQFF.

The chain uses TRBV19 and TRBJ2-5; no clear D gene. Trimming left V 0 bases short and J 3 bases short, with 2 bases between. The CDR3 has 12 amino acids. Per germline, CDR1 LNHDA and CDR2 SQIVND (reference sequence). CDR3 DNA sequence: TGTGCCAGTAGTATAGATAAAGAGACCCAGTACTTC. Translation: CASSIDKETQYF.

This chain links TRBV11-1 with TRBJ2-1; perhaps TRBD2 as D (5 bases). The V end lost 5 bases, the J end lost 4 bases, and 15 bases lay between the germline ends. This CDR3 is 15 amino acids long. Germline CDR1 reads SGHAT; CDR2 reads FQDESV (reference sequence). The chain's CDR3 is CASSPLGGLYNEQFF. As DNA, the CDR3 is TGTGCCAGCAGCCCCTTAGGAGGATTGTACAATGAGCAGTTCTTC.

The sample holds a few counts of this clone. The chain has TRBV6-2 or TRBV6-3 and TRBJ2-7; maybe TRBD2 (5 bases). Germline V CDR1 and CDR2: MNHEY, SVGEGT. With 4 bases removed from V and 5 bases from J, the gap between germline ends came to 15 bases. This CDR3 spans 14 amino acids. The CDR3 DNA reads as TGTGCCAGCAGTTTCTGGGAAGCGGTCCACGAGCAGTACTTC. It translates to CASSFWEAVHEQYF.

This rearrangement joins TRBV5-1 to TRBJ2-3; TRBD1 matches 7 bases. CDR1 SGHRS and CDR2 YFSETQ come from the germline V gene. J lost 7 bases, V lost 2 bases, and 7 bases had no gene match. This CDR3 spans 14 amino acids. The CDR3 sequence: CASSLGQGVNTQYF. DNA for the CDR3: TGCGCCAGCAGCTTAGGGCAGGGGGTAAATACGCAGTATTTT.

This chain connects TRBV7-2 to TRBJ2-1; 9 bases align to TRBD2. The CDR3 is 15 amino acids. J lost 5 bases, V lost 2 bases, and 4 bases had no gene match. Germline V lookup: CDR1 SGHTA, CDR2 FQGNSA. CDR3 loop: CASSLRVAGDNEQFF. CDR3 sequence (DNA): TGTGCCAGCAGCTTACGGGTAGCGGGGGACAATGAGCAGTTCTTC.

This clone was detected only once. V gene TRBV7-2 combines with J gene TRBJ1-1, with D possibly TRBD1 on 5 matching bases. The germline V gene encodes CDR1 SGHTA and CDR2 FQGNSA. With 5 bases removed from V and 1 base from J, the gap between germline ends came to 8 bases. There are 13 residues in the CDR3. CDR3 loop: CASSQQENTEAFF. CDR3 DNA sequence: TGTGCCAGCAGCCAACAGGAGAACACTGAAGCTTTCTTT.

The chain combines TRBV13 with TRBJ2-5, with 8 bases that match TRBD2. This CDR3 contains 16 residues. Germline CDR1 PRHDT, CDR2 FYEKMQ (reference sequence). V lost 2 bases and J lost 5; bases outside the gene matches: 10. CDR3 bases: TGTGCCAGCAGCTTATCGGAGCTGGGACTAGAGGAGACCCAGTACTTC. Encoded protein: CASSLSELGLEETQYF.

The rearrangement uses TRBV11-1 and TRBJ1-1, with a possible D match to TRBD1 (5 bases). CDR1 is SGHAT and CDR2 is FQDESV in the germline V gene (reference sequence). Trimming took 3 bases from V and 5 from J, leaving 10 bases between them. The CDR3 extends over 13 amino acids. The CDR3 DNA reads as TGTGCCAGCAGCTTCCGGGGGGGGACTGAAGCTTTCTTT. Protein sequence: CASSFRGGTEAFF. Filled out from reference TRBV11-1 and TRBJ1-1, the complete variable domain reads EAEVAQSPRYKITEKSQAVAFWCDPISGHATLYWYRQILGQGPELLVQFQDESVVDDSQLPKDRFSAERLKGVDSTLKIQPAELGDSAMYLCASSFRGGTEAFFGQGTRLTVV.

The rearrangement joins TRBV2 to TRBJ2-1; 10 positions agree with TRBD1. The CDR3 length is 15 residues. Germline lookup yields CDR1 SNHLY and CDR2 FYNNEI. The V gene end was trimmed by 6 bases and the J gene end by 8 bases; junction bases not matched to a gene: 10. The CDR3 loop reads CASSGRDRGRYEQFF. CDR3 coding DNA: TGTGCCAGCAGCGGTCGGGACAGGGGAAGGTATGAGCAGTTCTTC. The complete variable domain, with remaining parts taken from reference TRBV2 and TRBJ2-1, reads EPEVTQTPSHQVTQMGQEVILRCVPISNHLYFYWYRQILGQKVEFLVSFYNNEISEKSEIFDDQFSVERPDGSNFTLKIRSTKLEDSAMYFCASSGRDRGRYEQFFGPGTRLTVL.

The chain couples TRBV7-2 to TRBJ2-3; no definite D call. The V gene lost 6 bases and the J gene lost 7 bases, with 20 bases spanning the gap. This CDR3 contains 15 residues. CDR1 is SGHTA, CDR2 FQGNSA, per germline. In DNA form, the CDR3 reads TGTGCCAGCAGATCTCCTGATAACTCTGCAAATACGCAGTATTTT. This gives the protein CASRSPDNSANTQYF.

Of note for this clone: Other DNA sequences within the sample encode an identical CDR3. This chain links TRBV5-4 with TRBJ1-1; D call uncertain. Germline V gene lookup returns CDR1 SGHNT and CDR2 YYREEE (reference sequence). V gave up 1 base and J gave up 1 base, with 5 bases separating them. The CDR3 totals 13 residues. CDR3 in DNA: TGTGCCAGCAGCTTGCCCGGGAACACTGAAGCTTTCTTT. Its protein product is CASSLPGNTEAFF.

The rearrangement links TRBV9 to TRBJ1-1; D may be TRBD1 (5 bases). The CDR3 is 15 residues long. In germline, CDR1 is SGDLS, CDR2 YYNGEE. V lost 3 bases and J lost 0, with 12 bases in between. The CDR3 region is CASSAQALMNTEAFF. CDR3 sequence (DNA): TGTGCCAGCAGCGCACAGGCTTTGATGAACACTGAAGCTTTCTTT.

This clone came up once. The chain uses TRBV18 and TRBJ1-4; D is uncertain. Looked up from germline, CDR1 is KGHSH and CDR2 is LQKENI. The CDR3 length is 16 residues. Trimming removed 2 bases at V and 0 bases at J, with 10 bases between. This CDR3 is CASSPSSTATNEKLFF. The CDR3 nucleotides read TGTGCCAGCTCACCAAGTTCCACGGCAACTAATGAAAAACTGTTTTTT.

This sequence joins TRBV19 and TRBJ1-1, with D unresolved. CDR3 size: 12 residues. Germline CDR1 reads LNHDA; CDR2 reads SQIVND (reference sequence). Trimming removed 5 bases at V and 11 bases at J, with 15 bases between. CDR3 nucleotide sequence: TGTGCCAGTAGTGTGTCGGTCTCGAAGGCTTTCTTT. Residues: CASSVSVSKAFF.

V usage is TRBV5-8 and J usage is TRBJ2-3, with TRBD2 as a possible D gene (5 bases). CDR1 and CDR2 from the germline V gene are SGHTS and YDEGEE. The CDR3 extends over 13 amino acids. V dropped 2 bases and J dropped 4 bases, with 8 bases sitting between them. This chain's CDR3 is CASSFLDSDTQYF. The CDR3 nucleotides read TGTGCCAGCAGCTTCTTGGACTCAGATACGCAGTATTTT.

The chain combines TRBV19 with TRBJ2-6; TRBD2 might be the D (5 bases). The CDR3 loop spans 16 amino acids. The V end was cut by 10 bases, the J end by 0 bases, with 16 bases between. Germline CDR1 and CDR2: LNHDA and SQIVND (reference sequence). This chain's CDR3 is CATKEREYSGANVLTF. CDR3 nucleotide sequence: TGTGCCACCAAGGAACGGGAATACTCTGGGGCCAACGTCCTGACTTTC. The full variable domain, completed using reference TRBV19 and TRBJ2-6, is DGGITQSPKYLFRKEGQNVTLSCEQNLNHDAMYWYRQDPGQGLRLIYYSQIVNDFQKGDIAEGYSVSREKKESFPLTVTSAQKNPTAFYLCATKEREYSGANVLTFGAGSRLTVL.

This rearrangement joins TRBV4-2 to TRBJ1-1; D call uncertain. This CDR3 comprises 16 residues. In germline, CDR1 is LGHNA, CDR2 YNFKEQ. Trimming stripped 2 bases from V and 0 bases from J, with 13 bases between. CDR3 loop: CASSQSVGAVNTEAFF. In DNA, the CDR3 is TGTGCCAGCAGCCAATCTGTAGGTGCGGTGAACACTGAAGCTTTCTTT.

The rearrangement joins TRBV2 to TRBJ1-2, with 7 bases lining up with TRBD1. The V segment lost 7 bases and the J segment 4 bases; nucleotides outside the gene matches: 6. The germline V gene encodes CDR1 SNHLY and CDR2 FYNNEI. The CDR3 is made up of 13 amino acids. This CDR3 reads CASTGQVIYGYTF. The CDR3 DNA reads TGTGCCAGCACCGGACAGGTGATCTATGGCTACACCTTC. Together with reference TRBV2 and TRBJ1-2, the CDR3 gives the full variable domain: EPEVTQTPSHQVTQMGQEVILRCVPISNHLYFYWYRQILGQKVEFLVSFYNNEISEKSEIFDDQFSVERPDGSNFTLKIRSTKLEDSAMYFCASTGQVIYGYTFGSGTRLTVV.